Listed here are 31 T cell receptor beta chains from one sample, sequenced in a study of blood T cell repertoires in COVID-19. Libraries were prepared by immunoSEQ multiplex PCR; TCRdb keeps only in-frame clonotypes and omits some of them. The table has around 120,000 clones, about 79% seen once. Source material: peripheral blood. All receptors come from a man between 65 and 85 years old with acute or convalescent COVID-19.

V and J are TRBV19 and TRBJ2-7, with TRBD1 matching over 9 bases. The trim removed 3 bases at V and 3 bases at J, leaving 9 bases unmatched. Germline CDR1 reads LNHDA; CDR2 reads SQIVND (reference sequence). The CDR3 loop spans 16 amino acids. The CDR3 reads CASSIVQGAAVYEQYF. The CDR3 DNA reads TGTGCCAGTAGTATCGTACAGGGGGCGGCCGTCTACGAGCAGTACTTC.

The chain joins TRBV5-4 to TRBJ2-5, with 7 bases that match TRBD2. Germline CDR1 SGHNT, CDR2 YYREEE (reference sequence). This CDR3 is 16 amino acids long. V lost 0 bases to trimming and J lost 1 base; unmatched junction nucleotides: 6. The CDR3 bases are TGTGCCAGCAGCTTGGTGGGGGGGAAACTCCAAGAGACCCAGTACTTC. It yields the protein CASSLVGGKLQETQYF.

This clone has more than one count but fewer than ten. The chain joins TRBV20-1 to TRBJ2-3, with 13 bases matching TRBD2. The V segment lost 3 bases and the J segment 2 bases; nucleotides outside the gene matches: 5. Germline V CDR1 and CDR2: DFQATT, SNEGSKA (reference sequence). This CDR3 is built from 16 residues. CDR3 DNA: TGCAGTGCTAGTACCGGGACTAGCGGGACCACAGATACGCAGTATTTT. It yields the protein CSASTGTSGTTDTQYF.

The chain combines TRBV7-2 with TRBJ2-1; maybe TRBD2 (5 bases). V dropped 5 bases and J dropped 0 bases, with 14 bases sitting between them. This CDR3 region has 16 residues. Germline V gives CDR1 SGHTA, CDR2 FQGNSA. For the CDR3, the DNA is TGTGCCAGCAGCCTATCAAGCGGCTCCTCCTACAATGAGCAGTTCTTC. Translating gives CASSLSSGSSYNEQFF.

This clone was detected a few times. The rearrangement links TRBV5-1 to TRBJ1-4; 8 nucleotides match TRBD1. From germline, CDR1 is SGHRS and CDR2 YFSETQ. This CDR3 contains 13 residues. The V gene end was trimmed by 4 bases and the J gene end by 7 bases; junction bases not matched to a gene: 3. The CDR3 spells CASSQGQGEKLFF. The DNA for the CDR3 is TGCGCCAGCAGCCAAGGACAGGGTGAAAAACTGTTTTTT.

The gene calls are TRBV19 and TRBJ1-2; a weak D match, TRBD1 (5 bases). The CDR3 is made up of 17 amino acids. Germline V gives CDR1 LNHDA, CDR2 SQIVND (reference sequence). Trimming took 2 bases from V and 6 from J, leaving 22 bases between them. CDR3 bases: TGTGCCAGTAGTATACTTGGGGAGATGGGGACTATGAATGGCTACACCTTC. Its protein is CASSILGEMGTMNGYTF.

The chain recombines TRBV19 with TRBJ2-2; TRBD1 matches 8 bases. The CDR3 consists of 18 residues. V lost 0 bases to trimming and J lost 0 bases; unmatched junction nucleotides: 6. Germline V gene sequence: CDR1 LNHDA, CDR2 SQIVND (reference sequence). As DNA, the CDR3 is TGTGCCAGTAGTATAGACCGGACAGGGTTTGCGAACACCGGGGAGCTGTTTTTT. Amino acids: CASSIDRTGFANTGELFF.

The CDR3 nucleotides are TGCGCCAGCAGCCTAAACCCGACAGGGGACTTCGACAATGAGCAGTTCTTC. Amino acid sequence: CASSLNPTGDFDNEQFF. The chain employs TRBV5-1 and TRBJ2-1; 8 bases are shared with TRBD1. CDR3 length: 17 amino acids. V shed 4 bases and J 5 bases; nucleotides not matched to a gene: 14. From germline, CDR1 is SGHRS and CDR2 YFSETQ.

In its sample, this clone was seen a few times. The DNA of the CDR3 is TGTGCCAGCAGCTCCGAGATAGCGAACACCGGGGAGCTGTTTTTT. Protein product: CASSSEIANTGELFF. This chain connects TRBV5-4 to TRBJ2-2; the D is unclear. The germline V gene has CDR1 SGHNT and CDR2 YYREEE (reference sequence). Trimming pared 3 bases from V and 0 bases from J, leaving 9 bases between. The length of the CDR3 is 15 residues.

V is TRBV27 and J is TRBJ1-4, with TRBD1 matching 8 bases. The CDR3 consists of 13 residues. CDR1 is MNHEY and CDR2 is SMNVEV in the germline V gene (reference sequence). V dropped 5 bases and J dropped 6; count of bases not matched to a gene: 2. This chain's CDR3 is CASSGQGHEKLFF. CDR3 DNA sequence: TGTGCCAGCAGTGGACAGGGACATGAAAAACTGTTTTTT.

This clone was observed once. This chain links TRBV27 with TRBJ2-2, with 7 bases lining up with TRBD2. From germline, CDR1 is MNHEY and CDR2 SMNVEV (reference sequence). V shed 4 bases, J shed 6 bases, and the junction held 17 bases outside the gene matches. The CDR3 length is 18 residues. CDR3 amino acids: CASSYLTISREDSGELFF. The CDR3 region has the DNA TGTGCCAGCAGTTATCTGACAATATCTCGGGAGGACTCCGGGGAGCTGTTTTTT.

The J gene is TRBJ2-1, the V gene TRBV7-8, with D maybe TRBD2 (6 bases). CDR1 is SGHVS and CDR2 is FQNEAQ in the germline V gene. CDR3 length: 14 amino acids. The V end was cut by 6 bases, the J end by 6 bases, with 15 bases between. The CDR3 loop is CASSFGTPSNEQFF. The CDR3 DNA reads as TGTGCCAGCAGTTTCGGGACTCCGTCCAATGAGCAGTTCTTC.

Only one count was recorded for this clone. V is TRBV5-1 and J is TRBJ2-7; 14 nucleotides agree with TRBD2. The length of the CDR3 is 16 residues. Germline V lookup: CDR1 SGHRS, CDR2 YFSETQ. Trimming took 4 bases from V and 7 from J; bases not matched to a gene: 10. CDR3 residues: CASSRGTSGGPGEQYF. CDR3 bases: TGCGCCAGCAGCAGGGGGACTAGCGGGGGCCCTGGGGAGCAGTACTTC. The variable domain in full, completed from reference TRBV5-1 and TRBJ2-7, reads KAGVTQTPRYLIKTRGQQVTLSCSPISGHRSVSWYQQTPGQGLQFLFEYFSETQRNKGNFPGRFSGRQFSNSRSEMNVSTLELGDSALYLCASSRGTSGGPGEQYFGPGTRLTVT.

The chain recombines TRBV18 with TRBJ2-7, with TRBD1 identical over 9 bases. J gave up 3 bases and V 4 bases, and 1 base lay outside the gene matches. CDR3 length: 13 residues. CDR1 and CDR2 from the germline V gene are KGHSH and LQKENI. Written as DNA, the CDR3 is TGTGCCAGCTCACGGGACAGGGACTACGAGCAGTACTTC. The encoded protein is CASSRDRDYEQYF.

CDR3 loop: CASSPPGVSYNEQFF. CDR3 bases: TGTGCCAGCAGCCCCCCAGGGGTCTCCTACAATGAGCAGTTCTTC. The chain has TRBV7-9 and TRBJ2-1; possibly TRBD1 for D (6 bases). The ends were cut back, 5 bases at V and 0 bases at J, with 11 bases in the middle. Germline CDR1 is SEHNR and CDR2 is FQNEAQ (reference sequence). The CDR3 loop spans 15 amino acids.

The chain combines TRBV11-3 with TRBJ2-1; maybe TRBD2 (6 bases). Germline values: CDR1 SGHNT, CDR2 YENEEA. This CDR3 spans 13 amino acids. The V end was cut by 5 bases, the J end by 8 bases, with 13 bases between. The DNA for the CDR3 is TGTGCCAGCAGCCGCTCCAGGAGGGATGAGCAGTTCTTC. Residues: CASSRSRRDEQFF.

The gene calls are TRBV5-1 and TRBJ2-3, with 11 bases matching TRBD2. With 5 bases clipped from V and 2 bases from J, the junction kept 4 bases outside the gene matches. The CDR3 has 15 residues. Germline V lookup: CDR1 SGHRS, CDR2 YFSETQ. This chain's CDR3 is CASSQTSGATDTQYF. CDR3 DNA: TGCGCCAGCAGTCAGACTAGCGGGGCCACAGATACGCAGTATTTT.

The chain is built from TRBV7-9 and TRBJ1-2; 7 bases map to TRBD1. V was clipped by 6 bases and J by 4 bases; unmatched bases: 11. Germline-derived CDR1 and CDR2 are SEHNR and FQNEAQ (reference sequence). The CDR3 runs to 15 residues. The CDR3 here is CASSPGRGQVYGYTF. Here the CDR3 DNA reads TGTGCCAGCAGTCCCGGGAGGGGGCAAGTCTATGGCTACACCTTC. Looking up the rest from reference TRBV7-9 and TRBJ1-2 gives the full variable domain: DTGVSQNPRHKITKRGQNVTFRCDPISEHNRLYWYRQTLGQGPEFLTYFQNEAQLEKSRLLSDRFSAERPKGSFSTLEIQRTEQGDSAMYLCASSPGRGQVYGYTFGSGTRLTVV.

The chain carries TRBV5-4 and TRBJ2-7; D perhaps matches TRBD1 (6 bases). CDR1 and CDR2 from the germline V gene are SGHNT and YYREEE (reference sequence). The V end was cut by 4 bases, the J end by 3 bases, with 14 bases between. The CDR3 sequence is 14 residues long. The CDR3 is CASSPDSRYYEQYF. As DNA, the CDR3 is TGTGCCAGCAGCCCGGACAGCAGATACTACGAGCAGTACTTC.

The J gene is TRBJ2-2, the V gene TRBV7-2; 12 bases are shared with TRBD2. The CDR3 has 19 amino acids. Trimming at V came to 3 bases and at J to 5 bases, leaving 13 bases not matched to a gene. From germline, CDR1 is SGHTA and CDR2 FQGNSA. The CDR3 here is CASSFLVPTSGGRTGELFF. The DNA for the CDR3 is TGTGCCAGCAGCTTCCTGGTCCCGACTAGCGGGGGACGAACCGGGGAGCTGTTTTTT. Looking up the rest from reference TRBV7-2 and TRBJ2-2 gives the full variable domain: GAGVSQSPSNKVTEKGKDVELRCDPISGHTALYWYRQSLGQGLEFLIYFQGNSAPDKSGLPSDRFSAERTGGSVSTLTIQRTQQEDSAVYLCASSFLVPTSGGRTGELFFGEGSRLTVL.

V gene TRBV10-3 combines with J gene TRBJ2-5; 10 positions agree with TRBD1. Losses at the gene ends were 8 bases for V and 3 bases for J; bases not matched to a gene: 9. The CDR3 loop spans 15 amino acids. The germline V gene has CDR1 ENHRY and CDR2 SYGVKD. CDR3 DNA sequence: TGTGCCATCCGTACCGACAGGGGGCTGAAAGAGACCCAGTACTTC. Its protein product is CAIRTDRGLKETQYF.

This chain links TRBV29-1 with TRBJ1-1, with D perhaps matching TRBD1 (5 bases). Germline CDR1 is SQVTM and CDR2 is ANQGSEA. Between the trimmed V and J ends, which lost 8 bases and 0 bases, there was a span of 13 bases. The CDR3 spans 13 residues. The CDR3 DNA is TGCAGCTACTCCGGGGGGGTGAACACTGAAGCTTTCTTT. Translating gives CSYSGGVNTEAFF.

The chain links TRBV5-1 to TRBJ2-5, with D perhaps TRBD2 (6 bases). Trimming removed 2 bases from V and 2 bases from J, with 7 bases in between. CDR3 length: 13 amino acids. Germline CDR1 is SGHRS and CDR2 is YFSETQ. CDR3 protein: CASSFGGQETQYF. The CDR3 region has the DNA TGCGCCAGCAGCTTCGGGGGACAAGAGACCCAGTACTTC.

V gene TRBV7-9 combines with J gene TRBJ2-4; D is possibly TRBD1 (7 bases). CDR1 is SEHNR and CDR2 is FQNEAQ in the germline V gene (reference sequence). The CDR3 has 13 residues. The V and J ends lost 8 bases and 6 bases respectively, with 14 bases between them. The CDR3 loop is CASSAGQLNIQYF. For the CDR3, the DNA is TGTGCCAGCTCTGCGGGACAGTTAAACATTCAGTACTTC.

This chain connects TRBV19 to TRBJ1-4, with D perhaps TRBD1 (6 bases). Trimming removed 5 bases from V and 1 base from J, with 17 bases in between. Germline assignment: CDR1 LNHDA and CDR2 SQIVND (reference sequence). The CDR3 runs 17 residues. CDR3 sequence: CASSQRDIQVTNEKLFF. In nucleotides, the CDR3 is TGTGCCAGTAGTCAACGGGACATCCAAGTAACTAATGAAAAACTGTTTTTT.

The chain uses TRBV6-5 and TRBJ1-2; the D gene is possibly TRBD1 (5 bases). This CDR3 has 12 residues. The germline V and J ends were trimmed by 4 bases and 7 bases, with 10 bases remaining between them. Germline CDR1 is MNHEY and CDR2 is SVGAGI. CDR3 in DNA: TGTGCCAGCAGTTGCCCAGGGTGTGGCTACACCTTC. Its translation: CASSCPGCGYTF.

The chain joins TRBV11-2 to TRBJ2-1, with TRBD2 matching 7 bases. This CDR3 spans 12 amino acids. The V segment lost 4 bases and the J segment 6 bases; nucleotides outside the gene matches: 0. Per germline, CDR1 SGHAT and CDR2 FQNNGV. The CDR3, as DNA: TGTGCCAGCAGCTGGGGGGGCAATGAGCAGTTCTTC. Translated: CASSWGGNEQFF.

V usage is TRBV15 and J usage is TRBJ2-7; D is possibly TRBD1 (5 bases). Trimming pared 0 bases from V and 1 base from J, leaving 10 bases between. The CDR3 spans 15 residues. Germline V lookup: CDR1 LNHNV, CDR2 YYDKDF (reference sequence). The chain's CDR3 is CATSRDRAPSYEQYF. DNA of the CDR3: TGTGCCACCAGCAGAGACAGGGCACCTTCCTACGAGCAGTACTTC.

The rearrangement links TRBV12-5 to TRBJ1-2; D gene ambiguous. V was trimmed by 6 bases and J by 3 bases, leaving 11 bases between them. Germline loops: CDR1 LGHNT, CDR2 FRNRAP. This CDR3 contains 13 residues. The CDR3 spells CASGQKHHYGYTF. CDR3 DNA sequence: TGTGCTAGTGGCCAAAAACACCACTATGGCTACACCTTC.

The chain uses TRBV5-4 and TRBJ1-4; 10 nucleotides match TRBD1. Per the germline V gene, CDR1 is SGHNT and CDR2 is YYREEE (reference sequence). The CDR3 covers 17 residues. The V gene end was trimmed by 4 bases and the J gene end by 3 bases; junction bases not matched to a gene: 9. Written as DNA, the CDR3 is TGTGCCAGCAGCGCCCGACAGGGGGCGAATTCTAATGAAAAACTGTTTTTT. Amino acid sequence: CASSARQGANSNEKLFF. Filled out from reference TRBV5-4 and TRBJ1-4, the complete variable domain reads ETGVTQSPTHLIKTRGQQVTLRCSSQSGHNTVSWYQQALGQGPQFIFQYYREEENGRGNFPPRFSGLQFPNYSSELNVNALELDDSALYLCASSARQGANSNEKLFFGSGTQLSVL.

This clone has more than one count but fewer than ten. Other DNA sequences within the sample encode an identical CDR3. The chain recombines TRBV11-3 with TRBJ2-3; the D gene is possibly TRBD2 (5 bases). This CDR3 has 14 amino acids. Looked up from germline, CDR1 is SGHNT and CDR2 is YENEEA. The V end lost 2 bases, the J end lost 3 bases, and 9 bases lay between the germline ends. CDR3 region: CASSLTRGTDTQYF. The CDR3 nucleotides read TGTGCCAGCAGCTTAACACGGGGAACAGATACGCAGTATTTT.